These 23 T cell receptor beta chains originate from one sample sequenced in a study of T cells in Graves' hyperthyroidism and ophthalmopathy. TCR beta CDR3 region amplification was performed from RNA transcripts. Using the HTBI primer set, a first-round RT-PCR was run on the TCR CDR3. TCRdb analysed the multiplex PCR reads with MiXCR anew, one entry per CDR3 protein. The table includes around 350,000 distinct CDR3 sequences, approximately 14% detected once. Sequenced: blood. These receptors were obtained from a woman in her late teens or twenties with Graves' hyperthyroidism that later progressed to Graves' ophthalmopathy.

The sample holds many counts of this clonotype. This chain joins TRBV2 and TRBJ2-7; 8 bases are a match to TRBD2. Per germline, CDR1 SNHLY and CDR2 FYNNEI. V gave up 2 bases and J gave up 2 bases; unmatched junction bases: 2. This CDR3 spans 14 amino acids. The CDR3 loop is CASSETSGAYEQYF. The CDR3 DNA follows: TGTGCCAGCAGTGAAACTAGCGGAGCCTACGAGCAGTACTTC.

The table lists this clonotype with a few counts. This chain connects TRBV5-4 to TRBJ2-3; D not certain. Germline V CDR1 and CDR2: SGHNT, YYREEE (reference sequence). Deletions cut 5 bases from V and 4 bases from J, with 11 bases between. CDR3 length: 13 amino acids. The CDR3 nucleotides read TGTGCCAGCAGACCCGCTGAGGCAGATACGCAGTATTTT. Amino acid sequence: CASRPAEADTQYF.

The table lists this clonotype with many counts. V gene TRBV7-9 combines with J gene TRBJ2-1; 12 bases are a match to TRBD1. Germline CDR1 reads SEHNR; CDR2 reads FQNEAQ (reference sequence). This CDR3 spans 15 amino acids. V shed 4 bases, J shed 10 bases, and the junction held 8 bases outside the gene matches. CDR3 in amino acids: CASSSGQGARWEQFF. CDR3 DNA: TGTGCCAGCAGCTCGGGACAGGGGGCGCGATGGGAGCAGTTCTTC. Full variable domain (missing parts from reference TRBV7-9 and TRBJ2-1): DTGVSQNPRHKITKRGQNVTFRCDPISEHNRLYWYRQTLGQGPEFLTYFQNEAQLEKSRLLSDRFSAERPKGSFSTLEIQRTEQGDSAMYLCASSSGQGARWEQFFGPGTRLTVL.

This clonotype was recorded a few times. The rearrangement links TRBV20-1 to TRBJ1-6; D is unclear. The V gene lost 3 bases and the J gene lost 10 bases, with 19 bases spanning the gap. The CDR3 sequence is 15 residues long. CDR1 and CDR2 from the germline V gene are DFQATT and SNEGSKA (reference sequence). The CDR3: CSASSPGGLSSPLHF. The CDR3 coding sequence is TGCAGTGCTAGTAGCCCAGGTGGTCTGAGCTCACCCCTCCACTTT.

This clonotype was counted at least ten times. This chain uses TRBV4-2 with TRBJ2-7, with 8 bases fitting TRBD2. The junction had 12 bases not matched to a gene; V was cut back by 5 bases and J by 6 bases. This CDR3 contains 15 residues. Germline loops: CDR1 LGHNA, CDR2 YNFKEQ. The CDR3 sequence is CASSTRGAPGAEQYF. CDR3 DNA: TGTGCCAGCAGCACGCGGGGGGCGCCGGGGGCCGAGCAGTACTTC.

This clonotype was observed at least ten times. The J gene is TRBJ2-7, the V gene TRBV28; D not resolved. V was pared by 4 bases and J by 0 bases, with 16 bases between. Germline V gene sequence: CDR1 MDHEN, CDR2 SYDVKM. The CDR3 is made up of 16 amino acids. CDR3 nucleotides: TGTGCCAGCAGTTCCCCTGGTGGGTCGAGCTCCTACGAGCAGTACTTC. The encoded protein is CASSSPGGSSSYEQYF.

The chain joins TRBV4-3 to TRBJ2-7; the D gene is possibly TRBD2 (7 bases). The CDR3 covers 16 residues. The V gene's germline CDR1 is LGHNA and CDR2 YSLEER. Trimming shortened V by 4 bases and J by 4 bases, and 20 bases separated the two germline ends. CDR3 sequence reads: CASSPREDLRGYEQYF. The CDR3 DNA follows: TGCGCCAGCAGCCCTCGGGAGGACCTAAGGGGGTACGAGCAGTACTTC.

This clonotype was recorded at least ten times. The V and J genes are TRBV6-1 and TRBJ2-2, with D tentatively TRBD2 (5 bases). The CDR3 runs 18 residues. Trimming removed 8 bases at V and 4 bases at J, with 26 bases between. The germline V gene encodes CDR1 MNHNS and CDR2 SASEGT. In DNA form, the CDR3 reads TGTGCCAGCGCCAAGGTCCGGCGGGCGGCCCTCACCACCGGGGAGCTGTTTTTT. Encoded protein: CASAKVRRAALTTGELFF.

To note about this clonotype: Just one base apart from a much larger clone, this may be a read error. This chain links TRBV4-2 with TRBJ2-5, with 13 bases aligning to TRBD2. This CDR3 has 15 amino acids. V was pared by 6 bases and J by 9 bases, with 10 bases of the junction left unmatched. Germline CDR1 is LGHNA and CDR2 is YNFKEQ. The CDR3 loop reads CASSPGTSGTQAQYF. The CDR3 DNA is TGTGCCAGCAGTCCCGGGACTAGCGGGACGCAGGCCCAGTACTTC.

This clonotype was counted at least ten times. The V gene is TRBV12-3 or TRBV12-4, the J gene TRBJ1-1; D remains unclear. The CDR3 is 13 amino acids. V was shortened by 3 bases and J by 6 bases, with 11 bases between the two germline ends. The CDR3 DNA sequence: TGTGCCAGCAGTTTGGAGGGCGGACCTGAAGCTTTCTTT. This encodes CASSLEGGPEAFF.

This clonotype was picked up many times. The gene calls are TRBV28 and TRBJ1-5; 8 nucleotides agree with TRBD1. The germline CDR1 and CDR2 sequences are MDHEN and SYDVKM. V shed 7 bases, J shed 0 bases, and the junction held 11 bases outside the gene matches. The CDR3 loop spans 17 amino acids. The CDR3 here is CASILGSGTGSNQPQHF. The CDR3 nucleotides are TGTGCCAGCATTCTTGGGTCCGGGACAGGTAGCAATCAGCCCCAGCATTTT.

About this clonotype itself: Its ends do not fully match the called genes, so a read error is possible. The genes are TRBV7-2 and TRBJ2-2; perhaps D is TRBD1 or TRBD2 (6 bases each). There are 17 residues in the CDR3. Germline V gives CDR1 SGHTA, CDR2 FQGNSA. In nucleotides, the CDR3 is TGTGTCAGCAGCTTACGTTCGGGGGCGCATAGCACCGGGGAGCTGTTTTTT. Encoded protein: CVSSLRSGAHSTGELFF. The full variable domain, with the rest looked up from reference TRBV7-2 and TRBJ2-2, is GAGVSQSPSNKVTEKGKDVELRCDPISGHTALYWYRQSLGQGLEFLIYFQGNSAPDKSGLPSDRFSAERTGGSVSTLTIQRTQQEDSAVYLCVSSLRSGAHSTGELFFGEGSRLTVL.

This clonotype was counted many times. The V call is TRBV13, the J call TRBJ2-7; 11 bases map to TRBD2. This CDR3 contains 15 residues. The germline CDR1 and CDR2 sequences are PRHDT and FYEKMQ (reference sequence). The V gene end was trimmed by 5 bases and the J gene end by 3 bases; junction bases not matched to a gene: 6. This CDR3 is CASSAPGTSGYEQYF. The CDR3 region has the DNA TGTGCCAGCAGCGCCCCCGGGACTAGCGGCTACGAGCAGTACTTC.

The chain uses TRBV24-1 and TRBJ1-2; D ambiguous. Between the trimmed V and J ends, which lost 3 bases and 8 bases, there was a span of 21 bases. The CDR3 is made up of 16 amino acids. Germline V gene sequence: CDR1 KGHDR, CDR2 SFDVKD. CDR3 amino acids: CATSDRTRPGPTGYTF. CDR3 nucleotides: TGTGCCACCAGTGATCGCACCCGACCCGGACCGACCGGCTACACCTTC.

The sample holds a few counts of this clonotype. This sequence joins TRBV18 and TRBJ2-1; TRBD2 agrees at 7 bases. V trimming: 2 bases; J trimming: 9 bases; junction bases outside the gene matches: 7. CDR1 and CDR2 (germline): KGHSH, LQKENI. The CDR3 sequence is 14 residues long. The CDR3 is CASSPTAGEAEQFF. The CDR3 bases are TGTGCCAGCTCACCAACCGCGGGAGAAGCTGAGCAGTTCTTC.

This clonotype has a count of ten or more. This rearrangement joins TRBV30 to TRBJ1-6, with D tentatively TRBD1 (5 bases). V dropped 5 bases and J dropped 6 bases, with 17 bases sitting between them. Germline V gives CDR1 GTSNPN, CDR2 SVGIG (reference sequence). CDR3 size: 15 residues. CDR3 region: CAWDSGRIGNSPLHF. CDR3 coding DNA: TGTGCCTGGGACTCAGGGCGCATCGGTAATTCACCCCTCCACTTT.

This clonotype was recorded a few times. V is TRBV7-2 and J is TRBJ2-7; no clear D gene. In germline, CDR1 is SGHTA, CDR2 FQGNSA. V shed 5 bases and J shed 7 bases, with 12 bases lying between them. The CDR3 is made up of 12 amino acids. CDR3 sequence reads: CASSLHWSEQYF. The CDR3 nucleotides read TGTGCCAGCAGCCTACACTGGAGTGAGCAGTACTTC.

This rearrangement joins TRBV20-1 to TRBJ1-2; D is ambiguous. The CDR3 contains 14 residues. V was shortened by 6 bases and J by 6 bases, with 20 bases between the two germline ends. Germline loops: CDR1 DFQATT, CDR2 SNEGSKA (reference sequence). CDR3 residues: CSASPGPSHDGYTF. The CDR3 region has the DNA TGCAGTGCCTCTCCGGGCCCCAGCCACGATGGCTACACCTTC.

This clonotype was seen more than once but under ten times. The V call is TRBV9, the J call TRBJ1-2; TRBD1 agrees at 8 bases. The CDR3 covers 14 residues. Germline lookup yields CDR1 SGDLS and CDR2 YYNGEE. V shed 4 bases, J shed 8 bases, and the junction held 10 bases outside the gene matches. This CDR3 reads CASSLNSGGGGYTF. CDR3 DNA sequence: TGTGCCAGCAGCTTGAACTCAGGGGGCGGCGGCTACACCTTC.

The V and J genes are TRBV7-8 and TRBJ2-2; TRBD2 matches 9 bases. In germline, CDR1 is SGHVS, CDR2 FQNEAQ. This CDR3 spans 16 amino acids. V lost 5 bases to trimming and J lost 6 bases; unmatched junction nucleotides: 10. CDR3 sequence (DNA): TGTGCCAGCAGCCTTGGGGGACTAGCTTTACCCGGGGAGCTGTTTTTT. This sequence encodes CASSLGGLALPGELFF.

This clonotype appeared many times. The rearrangement joins TRBV20-1 to TRBJ1-2; D unclear. V shed 6 bases and J shed 8 bases, with 22 bases lying between them. Germline assignment: CDR1 DFQATT and CDR2 SNEGSKA (reference sequence). The CDR3 consists of 14 residues. CDR3 nucleotide sequence: TGCAGTGCCGCCCATGGGGATGGGATGGACGGCTACACCTTC. Translation: CSAAHGDGMDGYTF.

This clonotype was counted a few times. The V call is TRBV12-3 or TRBV12-4, the J call TRBJ2-1; D gene uncertain. The ends were cut back, 6 bases at V and 2 bases at J, with 8 bases in the middle. The CDR3 is 13 amino acids. CDR3 protein: CASRWAAYNEQFF. The CDR3 DNA follows: TGTGCCAGCAGATGGGCAGCCTACAATGAGCAGTTCTTC.

This clonotype has at least ten counts. The chain recombines TRBV7-2 with TRBJ1-5; D ambiguous. Germline assignment: CDR1 SGHTA and CDR2 FQGNSA. The CDR3 has 15 residues. Between the trimmed V and J ends, which lost 1 base and 3 bases, there was a span of 10 bases. In DNA form, the CDR3 reads TGTGCCAGCAGCTTAGGTCGGTCTTACAATCAGCCCCAGCATTTT. The encoded protein is CASSLGRSYNQPQHF.